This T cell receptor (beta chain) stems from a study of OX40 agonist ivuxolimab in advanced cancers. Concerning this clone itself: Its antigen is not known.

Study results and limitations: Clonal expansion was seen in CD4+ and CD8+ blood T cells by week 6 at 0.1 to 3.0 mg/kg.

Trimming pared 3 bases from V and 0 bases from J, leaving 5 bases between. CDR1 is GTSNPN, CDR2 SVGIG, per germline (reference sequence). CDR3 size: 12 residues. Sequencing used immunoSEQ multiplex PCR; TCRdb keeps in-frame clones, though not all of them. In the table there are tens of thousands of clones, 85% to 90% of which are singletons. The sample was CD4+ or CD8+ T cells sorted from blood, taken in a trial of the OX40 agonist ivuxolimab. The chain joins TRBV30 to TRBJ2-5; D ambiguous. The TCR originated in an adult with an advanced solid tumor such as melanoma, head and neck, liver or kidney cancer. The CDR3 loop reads CAWSVNQETQYF. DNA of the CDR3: TGTGCCTGGAGCGTCAACCAAGAGACCCAGTACTTC.